This T cell receptor (beta chain) was captured by sequencing in a study of cytomegalovirus exposure and HLA in healthy donors. Findings and caveats of the study: Three of the chains that were CMV-associated were confirmed in vitro to be specific for CMV antigens. Cytomegalovirus status was reportedly diagnosed by the classifier with high specificity and sensitivity. Earlier analysis found most TCR beta V segments productive about 87% or about 30% of the time.

60 Vbeta and 13 Jbeta primers were used in PCR. The method was immunoSEQ multiplex PCR; TCRdb's version includes in-frame clones alone and lacks a portion of them. Its table lists 96,000 or so clones. From germline, CDR1 is SGHVS and CDR2 FQNEAQ. With V trimmed by 7 bases and J by 2 bases, 12 bases remained unmatched. This CDR3 region has 16 residues. Regarding this clone: Antigen: not known.

This sequence originates from a woman in her twenties or thirties in good health and CMV-seronegative. The rearrangement links TRBV7-8 to TRBJ2-5, with TRBD2 matching over 8 bases. The sequenced material came from PBMCs. CDR3 in DNA: TGTGCCAGCACCTACCAAGAGCGGGGGTCTCAAGAGACCCAGTACTTC. It encodes CASTYQERGSQETQYF.